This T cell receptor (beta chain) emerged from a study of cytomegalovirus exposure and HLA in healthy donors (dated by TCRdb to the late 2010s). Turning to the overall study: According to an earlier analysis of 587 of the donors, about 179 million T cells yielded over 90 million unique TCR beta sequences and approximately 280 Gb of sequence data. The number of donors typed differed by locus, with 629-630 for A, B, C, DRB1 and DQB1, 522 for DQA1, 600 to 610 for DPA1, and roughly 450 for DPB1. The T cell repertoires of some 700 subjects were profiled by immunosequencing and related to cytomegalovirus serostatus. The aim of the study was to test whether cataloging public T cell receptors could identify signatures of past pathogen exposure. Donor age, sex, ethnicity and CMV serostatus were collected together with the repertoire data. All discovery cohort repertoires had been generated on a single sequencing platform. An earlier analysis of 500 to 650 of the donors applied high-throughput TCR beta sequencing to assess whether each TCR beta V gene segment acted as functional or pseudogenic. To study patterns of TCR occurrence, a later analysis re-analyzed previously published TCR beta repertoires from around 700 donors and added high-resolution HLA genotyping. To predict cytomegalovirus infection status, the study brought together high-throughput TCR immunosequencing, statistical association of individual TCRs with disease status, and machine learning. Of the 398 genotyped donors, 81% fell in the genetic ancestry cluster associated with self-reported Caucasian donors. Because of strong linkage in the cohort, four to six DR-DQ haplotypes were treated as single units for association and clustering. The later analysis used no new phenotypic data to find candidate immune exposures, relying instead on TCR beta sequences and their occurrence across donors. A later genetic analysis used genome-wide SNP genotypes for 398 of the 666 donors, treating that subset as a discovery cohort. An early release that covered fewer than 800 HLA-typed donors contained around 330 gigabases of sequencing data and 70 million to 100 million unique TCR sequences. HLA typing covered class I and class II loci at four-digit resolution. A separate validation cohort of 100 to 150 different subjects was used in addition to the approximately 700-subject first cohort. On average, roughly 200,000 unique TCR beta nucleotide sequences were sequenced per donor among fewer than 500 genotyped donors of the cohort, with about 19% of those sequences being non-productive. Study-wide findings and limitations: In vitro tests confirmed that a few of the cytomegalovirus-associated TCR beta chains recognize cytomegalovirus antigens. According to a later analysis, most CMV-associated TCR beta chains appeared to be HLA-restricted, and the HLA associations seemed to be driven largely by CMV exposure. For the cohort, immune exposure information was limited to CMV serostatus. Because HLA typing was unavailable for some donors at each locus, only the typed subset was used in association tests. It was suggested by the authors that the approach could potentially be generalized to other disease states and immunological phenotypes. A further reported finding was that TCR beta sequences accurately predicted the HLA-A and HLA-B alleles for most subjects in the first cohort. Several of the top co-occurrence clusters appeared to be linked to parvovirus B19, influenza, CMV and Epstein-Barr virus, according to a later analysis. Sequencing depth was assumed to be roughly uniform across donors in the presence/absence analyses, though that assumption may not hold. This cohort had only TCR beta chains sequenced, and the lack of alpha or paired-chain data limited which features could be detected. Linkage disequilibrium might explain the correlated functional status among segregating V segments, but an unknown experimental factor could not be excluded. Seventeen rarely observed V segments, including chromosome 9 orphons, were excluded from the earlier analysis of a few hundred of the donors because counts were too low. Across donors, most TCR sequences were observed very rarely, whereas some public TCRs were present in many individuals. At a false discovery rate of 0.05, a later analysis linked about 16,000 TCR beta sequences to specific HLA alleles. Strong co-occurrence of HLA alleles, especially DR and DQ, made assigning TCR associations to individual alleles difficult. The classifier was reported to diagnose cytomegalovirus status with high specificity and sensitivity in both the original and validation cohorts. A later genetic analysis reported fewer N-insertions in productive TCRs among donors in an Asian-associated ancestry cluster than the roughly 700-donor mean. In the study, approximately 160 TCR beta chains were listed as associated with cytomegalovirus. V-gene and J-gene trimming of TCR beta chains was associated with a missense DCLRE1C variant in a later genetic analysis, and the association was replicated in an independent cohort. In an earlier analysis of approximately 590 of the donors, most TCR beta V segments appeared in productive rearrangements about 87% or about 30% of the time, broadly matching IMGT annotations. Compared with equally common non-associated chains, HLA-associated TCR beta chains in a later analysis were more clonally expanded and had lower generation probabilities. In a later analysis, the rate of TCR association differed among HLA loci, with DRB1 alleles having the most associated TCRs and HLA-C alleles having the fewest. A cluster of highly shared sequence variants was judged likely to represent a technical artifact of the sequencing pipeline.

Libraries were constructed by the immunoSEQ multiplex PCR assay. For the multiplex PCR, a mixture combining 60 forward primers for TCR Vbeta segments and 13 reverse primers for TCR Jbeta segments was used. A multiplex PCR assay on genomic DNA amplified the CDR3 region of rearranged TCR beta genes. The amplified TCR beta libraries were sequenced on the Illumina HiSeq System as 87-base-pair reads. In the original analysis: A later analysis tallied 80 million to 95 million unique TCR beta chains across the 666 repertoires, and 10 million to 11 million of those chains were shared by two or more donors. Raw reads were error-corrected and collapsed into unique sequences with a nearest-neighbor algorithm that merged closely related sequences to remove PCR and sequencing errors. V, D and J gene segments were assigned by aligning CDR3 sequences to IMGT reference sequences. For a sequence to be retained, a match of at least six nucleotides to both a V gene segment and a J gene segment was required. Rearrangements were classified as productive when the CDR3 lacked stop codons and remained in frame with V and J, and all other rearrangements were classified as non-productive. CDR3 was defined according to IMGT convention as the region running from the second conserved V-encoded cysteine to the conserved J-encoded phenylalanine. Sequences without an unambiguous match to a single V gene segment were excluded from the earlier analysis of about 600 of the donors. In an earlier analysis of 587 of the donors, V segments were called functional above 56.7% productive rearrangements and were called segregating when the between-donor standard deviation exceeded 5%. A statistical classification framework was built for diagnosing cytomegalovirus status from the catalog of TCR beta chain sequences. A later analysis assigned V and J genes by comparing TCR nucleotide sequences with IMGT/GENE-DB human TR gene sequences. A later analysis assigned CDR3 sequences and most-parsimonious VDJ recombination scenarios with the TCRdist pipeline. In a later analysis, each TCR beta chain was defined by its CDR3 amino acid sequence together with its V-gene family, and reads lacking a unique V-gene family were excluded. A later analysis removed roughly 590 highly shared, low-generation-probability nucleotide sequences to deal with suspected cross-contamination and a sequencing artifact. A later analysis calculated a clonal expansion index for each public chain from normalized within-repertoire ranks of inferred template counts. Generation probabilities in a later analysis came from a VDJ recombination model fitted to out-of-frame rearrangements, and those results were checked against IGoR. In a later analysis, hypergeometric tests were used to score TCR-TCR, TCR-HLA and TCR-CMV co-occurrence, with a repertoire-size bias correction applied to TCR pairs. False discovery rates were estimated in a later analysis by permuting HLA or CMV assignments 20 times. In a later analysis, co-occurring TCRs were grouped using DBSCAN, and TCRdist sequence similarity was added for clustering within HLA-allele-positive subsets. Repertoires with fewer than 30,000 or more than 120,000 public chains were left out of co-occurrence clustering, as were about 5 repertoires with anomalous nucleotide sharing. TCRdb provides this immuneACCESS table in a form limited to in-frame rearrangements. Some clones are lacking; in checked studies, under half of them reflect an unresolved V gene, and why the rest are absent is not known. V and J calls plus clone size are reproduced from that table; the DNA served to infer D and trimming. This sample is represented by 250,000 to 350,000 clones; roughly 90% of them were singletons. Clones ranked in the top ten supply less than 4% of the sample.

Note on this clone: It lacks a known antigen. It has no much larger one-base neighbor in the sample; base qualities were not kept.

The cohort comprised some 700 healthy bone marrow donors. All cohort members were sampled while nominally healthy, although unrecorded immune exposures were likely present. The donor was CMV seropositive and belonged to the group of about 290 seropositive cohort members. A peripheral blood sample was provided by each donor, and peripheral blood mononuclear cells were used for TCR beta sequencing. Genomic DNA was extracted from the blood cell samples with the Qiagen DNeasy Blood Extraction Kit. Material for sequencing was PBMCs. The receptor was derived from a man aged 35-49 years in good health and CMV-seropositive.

The sequence in DNA is TGCAGTGCTGGGACAGTTGAAGCTTTCTTT. Its translation is CSAGTVEAFF. This sequence uses TRBV20-1 and TRBJ1-1, with TRBD1 identical over 7 junction bases. The germline V gene (reference sequence) gives CDR1 as DFQATT and CDR2 as SNEGSKA. Germline trimming amounts to 5 bases on V and 7 bases on J, with 1 as the count of junction bases outside the gene matches. Including cysteine and phenylalanine, the CDR3 has 10 amino acids. CDR3 DNA is the only sequence kept; it has 30 bases, read in frame from the first base.